A selection of T cell receptor beta chains follows, all from one sample in a study of T cells in narcolepsy. Method: immunoSEQ multiplex PCR; TCRdb's copy keeps in-frame clones and lacks some. This sample has roughly 34,000 clones, with about nine tenths found just once. Material: CD45RA- memory CD4+ T cells from PBMCs. Every receptor here comes from a human donor with narcolepsy. CDR3s include the opening cysteine and the closing phenylalanine or tryptophan. Fields, in order: CDR3 protein, CDR3 DNA, V gene, clone size, D gene, J gene. The D gene is left open where the match is weak. Where a row states a size, it is once, few, many or the class of an expanded clone; other rows omit it.

CDR3aa: CASSQGQGSYEQYF
CDR3nt: TGCGCCAGCAGCCAAGGACAGGGGTCCTACGAGCAGTACTTC
v_gene: TRBV4-1
abundance: -
d_gene: TRBD1
j_gene: TRBJ2-7

CDR3aa: CASSLTPGLINTGELFF
CDR3nt: TGTGCCAGCAGCTTAACCCCCGGACTAATAAACACCGGGGAGCTGTTTTTT
v_gene: TRBV7-3
abundance: -
d_gene: -
j_gene: TRBJ2-2

CDR3aa: CASRGNEQFF
CDR3nt: TGTGCCAGCAGGGGCAATGAGCAGTTCTTC
v_gene: TRBV27
abundance: -
d_gene: -
j_gene: TRBJ2-1

CDR3aa: CASSLEGGYEQYF
CDR3nt: TGTGCCAGCAGCTTAGAGGGCGGATACGAGCAGTACTTC
v_gene: TRBV7-2
abundance: once
d_gene: -
j_gene: TRBJ2-7

CDR3aa: CASSLDERERRNEQFF
CDR3nt: TGTGCCAGCAGCTTAGACGAGCGGGAGAGGAGGAATGAGCAGTTCTTC
v_gene: TRBV11-2
abundance: -
d_gene: TRBD2
j_gene: TRBJ2-1

CDR3aa: CASRDGANVLTF
CDR3nt: TGTGCCAGCAGAGATGGGGCCAACGTCCTGACTTTC
v_gene: TRBV11-1
abundance: -
d_gene: -
j_gene: TRBJ2-6

CDR3aa: CASSPARDTEAFF
CDR3nt: TGTGCCAGCTCACCAGCGAGGGACACTGAAGCTTTCTTT
v_gene: TRBV18
abundance: -
d_gene: -
j_gene: TRBJ1-1

CDR3aa: CAIRPGLAGAEQFF
CDR3nt: TGTGCCATCAGACCGGGACTAGCGGGAGCTGAGCAGTTCTTC
v_gene: TRBV10-3
abundance: -
d_gene: TRBD2
j_gene: TRBJ2-1

CDR3aa: CASSPGVRRSGPYEQYF
CDR3nt: TGTGCCAGCAGCCCTGGGGTCCGACGTTCGGGCCCCTACGAGCAGTACTTC
v_gene: TRBV7-8
abundance: -
d_gene: -
j_gene: TRBJ2-7

CDR3aa: CASSLVPSDEQFF
CDR3nt: TGTGCCAGCAGCCTCGTTCCTAGCGATGAGCAGTTCTTC
v_gene: TRBV14
abundance: few
d_gene: -
j_gene: TRBJ2-1

CDR3aa: CASSDGNMNTEAFF
CDR3nt: TGTGCCAGCAGTGACGGAAACATGAACACTGAAGCTTTCTTT
v_gene: TRBV2
abundance: few
d_gene: -
j_gene: TRBJ1-1

CDR3aa: CASSRDHGFPSSYEQYF
CDR3nt: TGTGCCAGCAGCCGAGACCACGGGTTTCCCAGCTCCTACGAGCAGTACTTC
v_gene: TRBV7-9
abundance: -
d_gene: -
j_gene: TRBJ2-7

CDR3aa: CAWSDPAGGRTSFHYEQYF
CDR3nt: TGTGCCTGGAGTGACCCGGCAGGGGGCCGGACTAGCTTCCACTACGAGCAGTACTTC
v_gene: TRBV30
abundance: -
d_gene: -
j_gene: TRBJ2-7

CDR3aa: CASIQGMSGRPVLETQYF
CDR3nt: TGTGCCAGCATACAGGGAATGAGCGGGAGGCCGGTTCTAGAGACCCAGTACTTC
v_gene: TRBV7-8
abundance: -
d_gene: TRBD2
j_gene: TRBJ2-5

CDR3aa: CASNLGFRLDNEQFF
CDR3nt: TGCGCCAGCAACCTGGGGTTTAGGCTTGACAATGAGCAGTTCTTC
v_gene: TRBV5-1
abundance: -
d_gene: -
j_gene: TRBJ2-1

CDR3aa: CASTRRDRDPYEQYF
CDR3nt: TGTGCCAGTACCCGACGGGACAGGGATCCCTACGAGCAGTACTTC
v_gene: TRBV19
abundance: -
d_gene: TRBD1
j_gene: TRBJ2-7

CDR3aa: CASSPTQGLAGDNEQFF
CDR3nt: TGTGCCAGCAGTCCTACTCAGGGACTAGCGGGTGACAATGAGCAGTTCTTC
v_gene: TRBV28
abundance: -
d_gene: TRBD2
j_gene: TRBJ2-1

CDR3aa: CASSLDVGPGQGDEQFF
CDR3nt: TGTGCCAGCAGCTTAGATGTGGGGCCTGGACAGGGTGATGAGCAGTTCTTC
v_gene: TRBV11-1
abundance: -
d_gene: TRBD1
j_gene: TRBJ2-1

CDR3aa: CASSLALSRHSGNTIYF
CDR3nt: TGTGCCAGCAGCTTAGCGCTAAGCCGACACTCTGGAAACACCATATATTTT
v_gene: TRBV7-8
abundance: -
d_gene: -
j_gene: TRBJ1-3

CDR3aa: CASSLSPGETQYF
CDR3nt: TGTGCCAGCAGCTTATCCCCCGGGGAGACCCAGTACTTC
v_gene: TRBV7-3
abundance: -
d_gene: -
j_gene: TRBJ2-5

CDR3aa: CARSLSPAQETQYF
CDR3nt: TGTGCCAGAAGCTTGTCGCCGGCCCAAGAGACCCAGTACTTC
v_gene: TRBV5-3
abundance: few
d_gene: -
j_gene: TRBJ2-5

CDR3aa: CASSLEWGITGELFF
CDR3nt: TGCGCCAGCAGCTTGGAATGGGGGATTACCGGGGAGCTGTTTTTT
v_gene: TRBV5-1
abundance: -
d_gene: -
j_gene: TRBJ2-2

CDR3aa: CASSYYGGPYEQYF
CDR3nt: TGTGCCAGCAGTTACTACGGGGGACCCTACGAGCAGTACTTC
v_gene: TRBV6-5
abundance: -
d_gene: -
j_gene: TRBJ2-7

CDR3aa: CASSDYRGSYEQYF
CDR3nt: TGTGCCAGCAGCGACTACAGGGGCTCCTACGAGCAGTACTTC
v_gene: TRBV5-5
abundance: -
d_gene: TRBD1
j_gene: TRBJ2-7

CDR3aa: CSVVQGAFEQYF
CDR3nt: TGCAGCGTTGTACAGGGGGCGTTCGAGCAGTACTTC
v_gene: TRBV29-1
abundance: -
d_gene: TRBD1
j_gene: TRBJ2-7

CDR3aa: CASSPPLGVPGELFF
CDR3nt: TGTGCCAGCAGTCCCCCCTTAGGTGTCCCCGGGGAGCTGTTTTTT
v_gene: TRBV28
abundance: -
d_gene: -
j_gene: TRBJ2-2

CDR3aa: CASSLVGGGHLTDTQYF
CDR3nt: TGTGCCAGCAGCTTAGTCGGCGGGGGTCACCTCACAGATACGCAGTATTTT
v_gene: TRBV7-9
abundance: -
d_gene: TRBD2
j_gene: TRBJ2-3

CDR3aa: CSVGRLAGARDTQYF
CDR3nt: TGCAGCGTTGGAAGGCTAGCGGGAGCGAGAGATACGCAGTATTTT
v_gene: TRBV29-1
abundance: -
d_gene: TRBD2
j_gene: TRBJ2-3

CDR3aa: CASSSQRNTEAFF
CDR3nt: TGTGCCAGCAGCTCACAGAGGAACACTGAAGCTTTCTTT
v_gene: TRBV2
abundance: few
d_gene: -
j_gene: TRBJ1-1

CDR3aa: CASSSGAGLGSAQVGAFF
CDR3nt: TGCGCCAGCAGCTCGGGGGCGGGGCTCGGGTCAGCCCAAGTAGGAGCTTTCTTT
v_gene: TRBV5-1
abundance: -
d_gene: -
j_gene: TRBJ1-1

CDR3aa: CASTIGSEAFF
CDR3nt: TGTGCCAGTACCATAGGTTCTGAAGCTTTCTTT
v_gene: TRBV19
abundance: -
d_gene: -
j_gene: TRBJ1-1

CDR3aa: CASSIGWLALNEQFF
CDR3nt: TGTGCCAGTAGTATTGGTTGGCTAGCGTTGAATGAGCAGTTCTTC
v_gene: TRBV19
abundance: -
d_gene: -
j_gene: TRBJ2-1

CDR3aa: CASSGPIAWEQFF
CDR3nt: TGTGCCAGCAGTGGCCCGATCGCCTGGGAGCAGTTCTTC
v_gene: TRBV25-1
abundance: -
d_gene: -
j_gene: TRBJ2-1

CDR3aa: CASTLRQRGNRNTEAFF
CDR3nt: TGTGCCAGCACCCTTCGACAGCGAGGGAATCGGAACACTGAAGCTTTCTTT
v_gene: TRBV28
abundance: -
d_gene: -
j_gene: TRBJ1-1

CDR3aa: CASSPPSRESEQFF
CDR3nt: TGTGCCAGCAGCCCTCCTAGCAGGGAGAGTGAGCAGTTCTTC
v_gene: TRBV7-9
abundance: -
d_gene: -
j_gene: TRBJ2-1

CDR3aa: CASSTPGQGASGELFF
CDR3nt: TGTGCCAGCAGTACACCGGGACAGGGGGCGAGCGGGGAGCTGTTTTTT
v_gene: TRBV28
abundance: -
d_gene: TRBD1
j_gene: TRBJ2-2

CDR3aa: CASSLSRYPNEQFF
CDR3nt: TGTGCCAGCAGCTTATCCCGATACCCCAATGAGCAGTTCTTC
v_gene: TRBV7-2
abundance: -
d_gene: -
j_gene: TRBJ2-1

CDR3aa: CATRKGIRDRLESYGYTF
CDR3nt: TGCGCCACCCGAAAGGGTATCCGGGACAGACTTGAGAGCTATGGCTACACCTTC
v_gene: TRBV28
abundance: -
d_gene: TRBD1
j_gene: TRBJ1-2

CDR3aa: CASSGRQLQETQYF
CDR3nt: TGTGCCAGCAGTGGCAGACAGCTCCAAGAGACCCAGTACTTC
v_gene: TRBV2
abundance: -
d_gene: -
j_gene: TRBJ2-5

CDR3aa: CASNPTVGGASGTGELFF
CDR3nt: TGTGCCAGCAACCCGACGGTTGGGGGGGCCTCGGGTACCGGGGAGCTGTTTTTT
v_gene: TRBV11-2
abundance: few
d_gene: -
j_gene: TRBJ2-2

CDR3aa: CASSPPVQGYTEAFF
CDR3nt: TGTGCCAGTAGTCCCCCGGTGCAGGGGTACACTGAAGCTTTCTTT
v_gene: TRBV19
abundance: -
d_gene: -
j_gene: TRBJ1-1

CDR3aa: CASSLRLAGGQETQYF
CDR3nt: TGTGCCAGCAGCCTAAGACTAGCGGGGGGGCAAGAGACCCAGTACTTC
v_gene: TRBV5-4
abundance: -
d_gene: TRBD2
j_gene: TRBJ2-5

CDR3aa: CASMGGGELSETQYF
CDR3nt: TGTGCCTCAATGGGGGGCGGGGAGTTATCAGAGACCCAGTACTTC
v_gene: TRBV10-3
abundance: -
d_gene: -
j_gene: TRBJ2-5

CDR3aa: CASSLQGNEQFF
CDR3nt: TGTGCCAGCAGCTTACAGGGGAATGAGCAGTTCTTC
v_gene: TRBV7-2
abundance: -
d_gene: -
j_gene: TRBJ2-1

CDR3aa: CASSREGTYNSPLHF
CDR3nt: TGTGCCAGCAGCCGAGAAGGAACCTATAATTCACCCCTCCACTTT
v_gene: TRBV7-2
abundance: once
d_gene: -
j_gene: TRBJ1-6

CDR3aa: CASSPSGGGPRNSPLHF
CDR3nt: TGTGCCAGCAGCCCGAGTGGTGGGGGGCCCAGGAATTCACCCCTCCACTTT
v_gene: TRBV7-9
abundance: -
d_gene: -
j_gene: TRBJ1-6

CDR3aa: CASSLDRGITEAFF
CDR3nt: TGTGCCAGCAGCTTGGACAGGGGGATCACTGAAGCTTTCTTT
v_gene: TRBV5-6
abundance: -
d_gene: TRBD1
j_gene: TRBJ1-1

CDR3aa: CASSLPGGRDTQYF
CDR3nt: TGTGCCAGCAGTTTACCAGGGGGTCGGGATACGCAGTATTTT
v_gene: TRBV28
abundance: -
d_gene: TRBD1
j_gene: TRBJ2-3

CDR3aa: CASSIERARAHNEQFF
CDR3nt: TGTGCCAGTAGTATAGAGAGGGCCAGGGCCCACAATGAGCAGTTCTTC
v_gene: TRBV19
abundance: -
d_gene: -
j_gene: TRBJ2-1

CDR3aa: CASSGQGAEQYF
CDR3nt: TGTGCCAGCTCGGGACAGGGGGCCGAGCAGTACTTC
v_gene: TRBV25-1
abundance: -
d_gene: TRBD1
j_gene: TRBJ2-7

CDR3aa: CASSEGWGHNGYTF
CDR3nt: TGTGCCAGCAGTGAAGGCTGGGGTCATAATGGCTACACCTTC
v_gene: TRBV25-1
abundance: once
d_gene: -
j_gene: TRBJ1-2

CDR3aa: CSARMGGNTEAFF
CDR3nt: TGCAGCGCCCGGATGGGGGGGAACACTGAAGCTTTCTTT
v_gene: TRBV29-1
abundance: -
d_gene: -
j_gene: TRBJ1-1

CDR3aa: CASSPRGSGNEKLFF
CDR3nt: TGTGCCAGCAGCCCAAGGGGCTCGGGTAATGAAAAACTGTTTTTT
v_gene: TRBV13
abundance: -
d_gene: -
j_gene: TRBJ1-4

CDR3aa: CAIGGRSYEQYF
CDR3nt: TGTGCCATCGGCGGCCGCTCCTACGAGCAGTACTTC
v_gene: TRBV10-3
abundance: -
d_gene: -
j_gene: TRBJ2-7

CDR3aa: CASSYGGRHTQYF
CDR3nt: TGTGCCAGCAGTTACGGGGGTAGGCATACGCAGTATTTT
v_gene: TRBV6-6
abundance: -
d_gene: -
j_gene: TRBJ2-3

CDR3aa: CASSLTGTPGELFF
CDR3nt: TGTGCTAGCAGCCTAACAGGGACCCCCGGGGAGCTGTTTTTT
v_gene: TRBV7-7
abundance: -
d_gene: -
j_gene: TRBJ2-2

CDR3aa: CASSDQKTGTAGNTIYF
CDR3nt: TGTGCCAGCAGTGATCAAAAAACCGGGACGGCTGGAAACACCATATATTTT
v_gene: TRBV25-1
abundance: -
d_gene: -
j_gene: TRBJ1-3

CDR3aa: CASREAGELFF
CDR3nt: TGTGCCAGCAGGGAAGCCGGGGAGCTGTTTTTT
v_gene: TRBV25-1
abundance: -
d_gene: -
j_gene: TRBJ2-2

CDR3aa: CASSSIGRAQETQYF
CDR3nt: TGTGCCAGCAGCTCAATAGGGCGCGCACAAGAGACCCAGTACTTC
v_gene: TRBV5-6
abundance: -
d_gene: -
j_gene: TRBJ2-5